What follows are 2 T cell receptor beta chains derived from one specimen sequenced in a study of blood T cell repertoires in COVID-19. Repertoires were generated with immunoSEQ multiplex PCR, while TCRdb's copy carries only in-frame clones and drops some. The sample holds about 200,000 clones, roughly 80% seen once. Sequenced material: peripheral blood. The receptors stem from a woman in her seventies with acute or convalescent COVID-19.

The chain links TRBV11-2 to TRBJ2-5; a possible D gene is TRBD2 (6 bases). The germline V and J ends were trimmed by 7 bases and 3 bases, with 15 bases remaining between them. There are 14 residues in the CDR3. CDR1 and CDR2 from the germline V gene are SGHAT and FQNNGV. CDR3 amino acids: CASNLEGREETQYF. CDR3 coding DNA: TGTGCCAGCAACCTGGAGGGCAGGGAAGAGACCCAGTACTTC.

The table lists this clone with a count of one. The chain couples TRBV24-1 to TRBJ2-1; 9 positions match TRBD2. The J segment lost 7 bases and the V segment lost 5 bases, leaving 5 bases of the junction unmatched. CDR3 length: 14 amino acids. CDR1 is KGHDR, CDR2 SFDVKD, per germline. The CDR3 DNA reads TGTGCCACCAGTGGTAGCGGGGGCCTAAATGAGCAGTTCTTC. It encodes CATSGSGGLNEQFF.